Listed below are T cell receptor beta chains from one sample, sequenced in a study of control samples from healthy donors and cancer patients. TCRdb's copy holds only in-frame clones and misses some; the assay was immunoSEQ multiplex PCR. In the table there are 15,000 to 20,000 clones, approximately 91% of which are singletons. Source material: PBMCs. The receptor source for this set is a man aged 60 to 69 with head and neck cancer. The CDR3 runs from the conserved cysteine through the conserved F or W. D genes are given only for firm matches. Clone size appears in some rows only: once, few, many, or a class for an expanded clone.

D: .
J: TRBJ2-7
size: .
V: TRBV20-1
DNA: TGCAGTGCGAAGACTGGCTACGAGCAGTACTTC
CDR3: CSAKTGYEQYF

D: TRBD1
J: TRBJ2-5
size: .
V: TRBV5-1
DNA: TGCGCCAGCAGCTCTCAGGGACAGGGCTTTGAGACCCAGTACTTC
CDR3: CASSSQGQGFETQYF

D: .
J: TRBJ1-3
size: .
V: TRBV5-1
DNA: TGCGCCAGCAGCTTGGCTGAACGGAACACCATATATTTT
CDR3: CASSLAERNTIYF

D: TRBD1
J: TRBJ1-2
size: .
V: TRBV5-1
DNA: TGCGCCAGCAGCTCCAACTCCGGGACAGGGGGCTTATCCTATGGCTACACCTTC
CDR3: CASSSNSGTGGLSYGYTF

D: .
J: TRBJ2-4
size: once
V: TRBV12-3/TRBV12-4
DNA: TGTGCCAGCAGCCCGGAGAGGGACATTCAGTACTTC
CDR3: CASSPERDIQYF

D: TRBD1
J: TRBJ1-5
size: .
V: TRBV6-6
DNA: TGTGCCAGCAGTCAGGGACAGTGGGATCAGCCCCAGCATTTT
CDR3: CASSQGQWDQPQHF

D: .
J: TRBJ1-1
size: .
V: TRBV7-9
DNA: TGTGCCAGCAGCCCCCCAATCTTGAGCACTGAAGCTTTCTTT
CDR3: CASSPPILSTEAFF

D: TRBD1
J: TRBJ1-4
size: .
V: TRBV18
DNA: TGTGCCAGCTCACCGAACGGACAGGGCAATGAAAAACTGTTTTTT
CDR3: CASSPNGQGNEKLFF

D: .
J: TRBJ1-5
size: .
V: TRBV15
DNA: TGTGCCACCAGCAGAGACTGGCTGGGGAATCAGCCCCAGCATTTT
CDR3: CATSRDWLGNQPQHF

D: TRBD1
J: TRBJ2-1
size: .
V: TRBV27
DNA: TGTGCCAGCAGTTTCCGGACAGGGAGGTTCAATGAGCAGTTCTTC
CDR3: CASSFRTGRFNEQFF

D: .
J: TRBJ2-2
size: .
V: TRBV12-3/TRBV12-4
DNA: TGTGCCAGCATCAGGAACACCGGGGAGCTGTTTTTT
CDR3: CASIRNTGELFF

D: .
J: TRBJ2-2
size: .
V: TRBV5-1
DNA: TGCGCCAGCAGCCCGGACCCGGGGTTGGCCGGGGAGCTGTTTTTT
CDR3: CASSPDPGLAGELFF

D: .
J: TRBJ1-5
size: once
V: TRBV5-1
DNA: TGCGCCAGCAGCTTGGGAGGAACCGACAATCAGCCCCAGCATTTT
CDR3: CASSLGGTDNQPQHF

D: TRBD1
J: TRBJ2-5
size: .
V: TRBV6-5
DNA: TGTGCCAGCAGTACGGGACAGAGTAGGGAGACCCAGTACTTC
CDR3: CASSTGQSRETQYF

D: .
J: TRBJ2-1
size: .
V: TRBV13
DNA: TGTGCCAGCAGCTCGGCCTTAGACTCGATGAGGAGCTCCTACAATGAGCAGTTCTTC
CDR3: CASSSALDSMRSSYNEQFF

D: .
J: TRBJ1-2
size: .
V: TRBV19
DNA: TGTGCCAGTAAACCGGGGTGGGGGGCTAACTATGGCTACACCTTC
CDR3: CASKPGWGANYGYTF

D: .
J: TRBJ1-1
size: once
V: TRBV5-6
DNA: TGTGCCAGCAGCTTTCGGACAGTTATGAACACTGAAGCTTTCTTT
CDR3: CASSFRTVMNTEAFF

D: TRBD2
J: TRBJ2-3
size: .
V: TRBV5-1
DNA: TGCGCCAGCAGGGGAACCGGACTAGCGGGCCCCACAGATACGCAGTATTTT
CDR3: CASRGTGLAGPTDTQYF

D: TRBD1
J: TRBJ1-6
size: .
V: TRBV3-1/TRBV3-2
DNA: TGTGCCAGCAGCACCGGGACAGGGGGTCTATCCCTCCACTTT
CDR3: CASSTGTGGLSLHF

D: .
J: TRBJ2-1
size: .
V: TRBV19
DNA: TGTGCCAGTAGTATAGGAAACTTAGCATCATCTGAGCAGTTCTTC
CDR3: CASSIGNLASSEQFF

D: TRBD1
J: TRBJ2-5
size: .
V: TRBV12-5
DNA: TGTGCTAGTGGGCCCCCGGGACAGGGGGAGACCCAGTACTTC
CDR3: CASGPPGQGETQYF

D: .
J: TRBJ1-5
size: .
V: TRBV19
DNA: TGTGCCAGTAGTATATTAGGGATGGGCAATCAGCCCCAGCATTTT
CDR3: CASSILGMGNQPQHF

D: .
J: TRBJ1-1
size: .
V: TRBV4-1
DNA: TGCGCCAGCACCCCTCGGGGTGTGGGGGTGAACACTGAAGCTTTCTTT
CDR3: CASTPRGVGVNTEAFF

D: .
J: TRBJ1-1
size: few
V: TRBV19
DNA: TGTGCCAGTAGTGCCTGGGGGACGGATGATGAAGCTTTCTTT
CDR3: CASSAWGTDDEAFF

D: .
J: TRBJ2-7
size: .
V: TRBV5-8
DNA: TGTGCCAGCAGCTTCCGGGCCTACGAGCAGTACTTC
CDR3: CASSFRAYEQYF

D: .
J: TRBJ1-5
size: .
V: TRBV5-8
DNA: TGTGCCAGCAGCCCGGGGGGCCAAATAAGGCAGCCCCAGCATTTT
CDR3: CASSPGGQIRQPQHF

D: .
J: TRBJ1-1
size: .
V: TRBV19
DNA: TGTGCCAGCACACCCAGAGCCGGGCTGACCAACACTGAAGCTTTCTTT
CDR3: CASTPRAGLTNTEAFF

D: .
J: TRBJ1-2
size: .
V: TRBV29-1
DNA: TGCAGCGTTGAGCGGGCGGGGGGCTACACCTTC
CDR3: CSVERAGGYTF

D: TRBD1
J: TRBJ1-4
size: once
V: TRBV29-1
DNA: TGCAGCGTCAGACTAGGGGGCAGCGAAAAACTGTTTTTT
CDR3: CSVRLGGSEKLFF

D: .
J: TRBJ1-5
size: .
V: TRBV11-2
DNA: TGTGCCAGCAGCCGGGGAACGGGCAATCAGCCCCAGCATTTT
CDR3: CASSRGTGNQPQHF

D: .
J: TRBJ2-3
size: few
V: TRBV5-1
DNA: TGCGCCAGCAGCCCGGAGGGCAGCACAGATACGCAGTATTTT
CDR3: CASSPEGSTDTQYF

D: .
J: TRBJ1-3
size: once
V: TRBV9
DNA: TGTGCCAGCAGCGATCAGGTCTCAGGGGACACCATATATTTT
CDR3: CASSDQVSGDTIYF

D: .
J: TRBJ1-1
size: .
V: TRBV5-4
DNA: TGTGCCAGCAGCTTGGCGGCAGGGGTGGCCACTGAAGCTTTCTTT
CDR3: CASSLAAGVATEAFF

D: .
J: TRBJ2-2
size: .
V: TRBV5-1
DNA: TGCGCCAGCAGCTTGGATGGATTGAACACCGGGGAGCTGTTTTTT
CDR3: CASSLDGLNTGELFF

D: .
J: TRBJ2-7
size: .
V: TRBV4-1
DNA: TGCGCCAGCAGCCGGGACAAATCCTACAAGCAGTACTTC
CDR3: CASSRDKSYKQYF

D: .
J: TRBJ1-6
size: few
V: TRBV11-2
DNA: TGTGCCAGCAGAGCTAGCACGGGTAATTCACCCCTCCACTTT
CDR3: CASRASTGNSPLHF

D: .
J: TRBJ2-7
size: .
V: TRBV9
DNA: TGTGCCAGCAGCGTAGCTGAGGGGTCCTACGAGCAGTACTTC
CDR3: CASSVAEGSYEQYF

D: .
J: TRBJ1-4
size: .
V: TRBV20-1
DNA: TGCAGTGCCCGGCTGGAAAAACTGTTTTTT
CDR3: CSARLEKLFF

D: TRBD1
J: TRBJ2-7
size: .
V: TRBV7-3
DNA: TGTGCCAGCAGCCCGGGACAGGGCTACGAGCAGTACTTC
CDR3: CASSPGQGYEQYF

D: TRBD1
J: TRBJ1-2
size: .
V: TRBV2
DNA: TGTGCCAGCAGCACATCCAGGGGGCTCTATGGCTACACCTTC
CDR3: CASSTSRGLYGYTF

D: .
J: TRBJ2-7
size: .
V: TRBV13
DNA: TGTGCCAGCAGCCAAGAGAGCTACGAGCAGTACTTC
CDR3: CASSQESYEQYF

D: .
J: TRBJ2-2
size: .
V: TRBV12-3/TRBV12-4
DNA: TGTGCCAGCAGCGGTCGTGGGGAGCTGTTTTTT
CDR3: CASSGRGELFF

D: .
J: TRBJ2-5
size: .
V: TRBV25-1
DNA: TGTGCCAGCAGTGAATACACCCTGGGGGAGACCCAGTACTTC
CDR3: CASSEYTLGETQYF

D: .
J: TRBJ1-1
size: once
V: TRBV18
DNA: TGTGCCAGCTCACCACCGAACTCTGGGTATACTGAAGCTTTCTTT
CDR3: CASSPPNSGYTEAFF

D: .
J: TRBJ2-2
size: .
V: TRBV5-6
DNA: TGTGCCAGCAGCTTGGGGCCGGGACCGGGGACCGGGGAGCTGTTTTTT
CDR3: CASSLGPGPGTGELFF